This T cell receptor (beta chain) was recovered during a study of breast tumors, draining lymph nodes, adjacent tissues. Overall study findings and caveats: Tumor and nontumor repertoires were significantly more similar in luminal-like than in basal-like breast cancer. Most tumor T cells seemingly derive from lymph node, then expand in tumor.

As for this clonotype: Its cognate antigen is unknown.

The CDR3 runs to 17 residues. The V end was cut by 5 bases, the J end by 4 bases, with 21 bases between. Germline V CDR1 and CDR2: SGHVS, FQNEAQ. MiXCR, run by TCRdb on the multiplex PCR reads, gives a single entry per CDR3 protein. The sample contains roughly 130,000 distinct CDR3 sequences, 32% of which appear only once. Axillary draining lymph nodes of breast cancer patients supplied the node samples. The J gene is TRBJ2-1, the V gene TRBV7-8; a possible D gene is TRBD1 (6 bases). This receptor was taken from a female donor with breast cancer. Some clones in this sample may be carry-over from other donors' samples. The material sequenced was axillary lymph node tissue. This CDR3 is CASSPTGPARGYNEQFF. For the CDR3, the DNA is TGTGCCAGCAGCCCTACCGGACCAGCGAGGGGGTACAATGAGCAGTTCTTC.